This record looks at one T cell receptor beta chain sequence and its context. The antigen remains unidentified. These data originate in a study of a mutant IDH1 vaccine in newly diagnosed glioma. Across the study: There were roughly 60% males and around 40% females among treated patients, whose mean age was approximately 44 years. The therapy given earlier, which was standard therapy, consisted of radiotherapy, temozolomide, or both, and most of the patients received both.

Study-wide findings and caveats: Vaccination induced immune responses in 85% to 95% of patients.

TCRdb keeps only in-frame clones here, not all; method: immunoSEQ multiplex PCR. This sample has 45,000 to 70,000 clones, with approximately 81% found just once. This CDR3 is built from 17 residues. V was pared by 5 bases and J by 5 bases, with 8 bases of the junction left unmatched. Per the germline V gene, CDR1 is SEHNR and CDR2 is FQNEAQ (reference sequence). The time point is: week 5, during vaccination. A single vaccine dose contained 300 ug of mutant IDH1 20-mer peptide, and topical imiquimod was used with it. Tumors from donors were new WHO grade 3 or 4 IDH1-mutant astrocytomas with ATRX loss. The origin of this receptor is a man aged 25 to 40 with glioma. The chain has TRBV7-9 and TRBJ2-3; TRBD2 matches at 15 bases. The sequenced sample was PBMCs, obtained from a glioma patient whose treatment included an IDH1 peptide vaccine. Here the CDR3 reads CASSKGTSGGPKDTQYF. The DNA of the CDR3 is TGTGCCAGCAGCAAGGGGACTAGCGGGGGGCCGAAAGATACGCAGTATTTT. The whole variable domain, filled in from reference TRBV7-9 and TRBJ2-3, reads DTGVSQNPRHKITKRGQNVTFRCDPISEHNRLYWYRQTLGQGPEFLTYFQNEAQLEKSRLLSDRFSAERPKGSFSTLEIQRTEQGDSAMYLCASSKGTSGGPKDTQYFGPGTRLTVL.